The sequence of this T cell receptor (beta chain) was determined in a study of PD-L1 blockade in urothelial cancer. Libraries were prepared by immunoSEQ multiplex PCR; TCRdb keeps only in-frame clonotypes and omits some of them. The data show tens of thousands of clones, 81% seen once. Time point described: pretreatment peripheral blood. After removal of 7 bases from V and 6 bases from J, the junction contained 9 bases not matched to a gene. The CDR3 length is 15 residues. CDR1 and CDR2 from the germline V gene are SNHLY and FYNNEI. The TCR was taken from a man aged 70-80 years with urothelial cancer. The source material was PBMCs, sampled around atezolizumab (anti-PD-L1) treatment. The V gene is TRBV2, the J gene TRBJ2-2; 9 nucleotides match TRBD2. The CDR3 here is CASNLAGTVPGELFF. The CDR3 DNA is TGTGCCAGCAATCTAGCGGGAACGGTCCCCGGGGAGCTGTTTTTT. The variable domain in full, with the rest retrieved from reference TRBV2 and TRBJ2-2, is EPEVTQTPSHQVTQMGQEVILRCVPISNHLYFYWYRQILGQKVEFLVSFYNNEISEKSEIFDDQFSVERPDGSNFTLKIRSTKLEDSAMYFCASNLAGTVPGELFFGEGSRLTVL.